This TCR beta chain was sequenced for a study of shared clonotypes between healthy human individuals. Study-wide findings and caveats: Only blood samples were collected, and tissue repertoires likely differ.

Details on this clone: Its cognate antigen is unknown.

Assay used: immunoSEQ multiplex PCR; TCRdb lists only in-frame clones, some missing. Counted here are fewer than 600,000 clones, 75% to 85% occurring once; the ten biggest clones make up about 13%. The CDR3 loop spans 11 amino acids. V dropped 1 base and J dropped 4 bases, with 1 base sitting between them. CDR1 is DFQATT, CDR2 SNEGSKA, per germline (reference sequence). The J gene is TRBJ2-2, the V gene TRBV20-1, with no clear D. Material for sequencing was PBMCs. This TCR came from a woman aged 40 to 50 in good health. Some clones in this sample may be carry-over from other donors' samples. The CDR3 region has the DNA TGCAGTGCTAGAGGCACCGGGGAGCTGTTTTTT. Translated, it gives CSARGTGELFF.